These 24 T cell receptor beta chains were all obtained from the same sample, sequenced in a study of cytomegalovirus exposure and HLA in healthy donors. Both 60 Vbeta primers and 13 Jbeta primers went into the PCR. Libraries were prepared by immunoSEQ multiplex PCR; TCRdb keeps only in-frame clonotypes and omits some of them. The sample lists over 200,000 clones; around 80% were seen once. The sequenced sample consisted of PBMCs. These TCRs come from a woman aged 60-70 years in good health and CMV-seropositive.

The rearrangement links TRBV5-1 to TRBJ2-2; D is perhaps TRBD2 (5 bases). Germline V gene sequence: CDR1 SGHRS, CDR2 YFSETQ. The CDR3 covers 14 residues. V was clipped by 1 base and J by 4 bases, with 8 bases between them. In DNA, the CDR3 is TGCGCCAGCAGCTTGTCTAGCCCCACCGGGGAGCTGTTTTTT. This gives the protein CASSLSSPTGELFF.

The chain combines TRBV6-5 with TRBJ1-2, with TRBD1 matching over 9 bases. This CDR3 contains 14 residues. With 5 bases clipped from V and 5 bases from J, the junction kept 6 bases outside the gene matches. Germline CDR1 MNHEY, CDR2 SVGAGI. CDR3: CASSPRDRDYGYTF. The CDR3 DNA reads TGTGCCAGCAGTCCCCGGGACAGGGATTATGGCTACACCTTC.

The J gene is TRBJ1-2, the V gene TRBV5-1, with D uncertain. The CDR3 loop spans 14 amino acids. Germline V gene lookup returns CDR1 SGHRS and CDR2 YFSETQ. Trimming cost V 0 bases and J 7 bases, with 13 bases left between them. The CDR3 here is CASSLANPVSGYTF. CDR3 bases: TGCGCCAGCAGCTTGGCCAATCCAGTAAGTGGCTACACCTTC.

The V and J genes are TRBV7-9 and TRBJ1-1; TRBD1 is a possible D gene (6 bases). Trimming shortened V by 4 bases and J by 4 bases, and 13 bases separated the two germline ends. The CDR3 is made up of 14 amino acids. CDR1 is SEHNR and CDR2 is FQNEAQ in the germline V gene (reference sequence). CDR3 residues: CASSYREEFTEAFF. DNA for the CDR3: TGTGCCAGCAGCTACAGGGAAGAGTTCACTGAAGCTTTCTTT.

V usage is TRBV18 and J usage is TRBJ2-7, with D possibly TRBD2 on 6 matching bases. The germline V gene encodes CDR1 KGHSH and CDR2 LQKENI. CDR3 length: 13 amino acids. Between the trimmed V and J ends, which lost 2 bases and 5 bases, there was a span of 10 bases. This CDR3 is CASSPAGIHEQYF. CDR3 sequence (DNA): TGTGCCAGCTCACCAGCGGGGATCCACGAGCAGTACTTC.

The chain employs TRBV12-5 and TRBJ2-5; the match to TRBD1 covers 8 bases. The junction had 9 bases not matched to a gene; V was cut back by 1 base and J by 5 bases. This CDR3 comprises 16 residues. The germline gives CDR1 LGHNT, CDR2 FRNRAP. The CDR3 sequence: CASGLGTRTGLETQYF. The CDR3 DNA follows: TGTGCTAGTGGTTTGGGGACGCGGACAGGGTTGGAGACCCAGTACTTC.

V usage is TRBV5-4 and J usage is TRBJ1-3; tentative D call: TRBD1 (5 bases). The V end was cut by 6 bases, the J end by 0 bases, with 13 bases between. This CDR3 has 15 residues. Germline CDR1 is SGHNT and CDR2 is YYREEE (reference sequence). CDR3 nucleotides: TGTGCCAGCAACTCCGGGGGGAGCTCTGGAAACACCATATATTTT. This translates into CASNSGGSSGNTIYF. The full variable domain, in which reference TRBV5-4 and TRBJ1-3 provide the parts outside the CDR3, is ETGVTQSPTHLIKTRGQQVTLRCSSQSGHNTVSWYQQALGQGPQFIFQYYREEENGRGNFPPRFSGLQFPNYSSELNVNALELDDSALYLCASNSGGSSGNTIYFGEGSWLTVV.

The rearrangement links TRBV30 to TRBJ1-5; D remains ambiguous. The CDR3 extends over 13 amino acids. From germline, CDR1 is GTSNPN and CDR2 SVGIG (reference sequence). The V and J ends lost 0 bases and 6 bases respectively, with 9 bases between them. The CDR3 region has the DNA TGTGCCTGGAGTGTACGCGAGGCTCAGCCCCAGCATTTT. This encodes CAWSVREAQPQHF. The full variable domain, with the rest looked up from reference TRBV30 and TRBJ1-5, is SQTIHQWPATLVQPVGSPLSLECTVEGTSNPNLYWYRQAAGRGLQLLFYSVGIGQISSEVPQNLSASRPQDRQFILSSKKLLLSDSGFYLCAWSVREAQPQHFGDGTRLSIL.

V is TRBV5-4 and J is TRBJ2-5, with 10 bases that match TRBD2. The last part of the DNA fits TRBJ2-7 better; the J call may be wrong. The CDR3 totals 17 residues. Germline values: CDR1 SGHNT, CDR2 YYREEE (reference sequence). Written as DNA, the CDR3 is TGTGCCAGCAGCCTTAAGGCAACTAGCGGGGCCGACTACGAGCAGTACTTC. It codes for CASSLKATSGADYEQYF.

This chain uses TRBV5-5 with TRBJ2-1, with TRBD1 matching over 11 bases. The germline gives CDR1 SGHKS, CDR2 YYEKEE (reference sequence). The CDR3 runs 15 residues. V lost 4 bases, J lost 7 bases, and 7 bases stayed unmatched. The DNA for the CDR3 is TGTGCCAGCAGCCCCACCGGGACAGGGGGGAATGAGCAGTTCTTC. This gives the protein CASSPTGTGGNEQFF.

J is TRBJ2-7 and V is TRBV19; weak D call: TRBD1 (7 bases). This CDR3 region has 13 residues. Germline V gene lookup returns CDR1 LNHDA and CDR2 SQIVND (reference sequence). Deletions cut 5 bases from V and 6 bases from J, with 14 bases between. In DNA, the CDR3 is TGTGCCAGTAGTCGGGCAGGGGGGCTCGAGCAGTACTTC. Protein: CASSRAGGLEQYF.

The V call is TRBV5-1, the J call TRBJ2-2; perhaps TRBD2 as D (5 bases). CDR1 is SGHRS and CDR2 is YFSETQ in the germline V gene. The CDR3 is 15 amino acids. V dropped 0 bases and J dropped 6 bases, with 12 bases sitting between them. The chain's CDR3 is CASSLVASQAGELFF. CDR3 sequence (DNA): TGCGCCAGCAGCTTGGTAGCGTCCCAGGCCGGGGAGCTGTTTTTT. The entire variable domain, with the rest obtained from reference TRBV5-1 and TRBJ2-2, is as follows: KAGVTQTPRYLIKTRGQQVTLSCSPISGHRSVSWYQQTPGQGLQFLFEYFSETQRNKGNFPGRFSGRQFSNSRSEMNVSTLELGDSALYLCASSLVASQAGELFFGEGSRLTVL.

This chain connects TRBV5-6 to TRBJ2-7; 8 bases line up with TRBD2. The CDR3 spans 16 residues. V was pared by 4 bases and J by 3 bases, with 12 bases of the junction left unmatched. Germline CDR1 is SGHDT and CDR2 is YYEEEE. Written as DNA, the CDR3 is TGTGCCAGCAGCCCCTTGGGGACGCGGGGGGACTACGAGCAGTACTTC. Amino acid sequence: CASSPLGTRGDYEQYF. Full variable domain (outside the CDR3, taken from reference TRBV5-6 and TRBJ2-7): DAGVTQSPTHLIKTRGQQVTLRCSPKSGHDTVSWYQQALGQGPQFIFQYYEEEERQRGNFPDRFSGHQFPNYSSELNVNALLLGDSALYLCASSPLGTRGDYEQYFGPGTRLTVT.

This rearrangement joins TRBV2 to TRBJ1-1; a possible D gene is TRBD1 (6 bases). Germline V gene data show CDR1 as SNHLY and CDR2 as FYNNEI. V dropped 7 bases and J dropped 7 bases, with 16 bases sitting between them. CDR3 length: 13 amino acids. CDR3 amino acids: CASTPDSIYEAFF. The CDR3 region has the DNA TGTGCCAGCACCCCGGACAGCATCTATGAAGCTTTCTTT. The variable domain in full, completed from reference TRBV2 and TRBJ1-1, reads EPEVTQTPSHQVTQMGQEVILRCVPISNHLYFYWYRQILGQKVEFLVSFYNNEISEKSEIFDDQFSVERPDGSNFTLKIRSTKLEDSAMYFCASTPDSIYEAFFGQGTRLTVV.

The gene calls are TRBV6-5 and TRBJ2-7; 9 bases agree with TRBD2. Per germline, CDR1 MNHEY and CDR2 SVGAGI. Losses at the gene ends were 2 bases for V and 5 bases for J; bases not matched to a gene: 10. The CDR3 length is 16 residues. This CDR3 reads CASSYSAGGPWDEQYF. The DNA of the CDR3 is TGTGCCAGCAGTTACAGTGCGGGGGGGCCCTGGGACGAGCAGTACTTC.

V and J are TRBV18 and TRBJ2-7, with 10 positions matching TRBD1. The germline V gene has CDR1 KGHSH and CDR2 LQKENI. V lost 5 bases, J lost 6 bases, and 1 base stayed unmatched. CDR3 length: 12 amino acids. The CDR3 DNA reads TGTGCCAGCTCATGGGACAGGGGCGAGCAGTACTTC. This sequence encodes CASSWDRGEQYF. The full variable domain, with the rest looked up from reference TRBV18 and TRBJ2-7, is NAGVMQNPRHLVRRRGQEARLRCSPMKGHSHVYWYRQLPEEGLKFMVYLQKENIIDESGMPKERFSAEFPKEGPSILRIQQVVRGDSAAYFCASSWDRGEQYFGPGTRLTVT.

This chain connects TRBV14 to TRBJ2-1; the match to TRBD2 covers 8 bases. From germline, CDR1 is SGHDN and CDR2 FVKESK. With V trimmed by 4 bases and J by 2 bases, 7 bases remained unmatched. CDR3 length equals 16 residues. Here the CDR3 reads CASSPLAASPYNEQFF. CDR3 DNA: TGTGCCAGCAGCCCACTAGCGGCATCCCCCTACAATGAGCAGTTCTTC.

The chain uses TRBV5-1 and TRBJ1-3; the D is unclear. V was clipped by 5 bases and J by 3 bases, with 9 bases between them. This CDR3 has 13 amino acids. Germline V gene lookup returns CDR1 SGHRS and CDR2 YFSETQ. CDR3 amino acids: CASREVGGNTIYF. CDR3 DNA: TGCGCCAGCAGGGAGGTTGGTGGAAACACCATATATTTT.

The CDR3 reads CASSSRQGGAYEQYF. The CDR3 DNA reads as TGTGCCAGCAGCTCGCGACAGGGGGGGGCCTACGAGCAGTACTTC. The rearrangement joins TRBV5-4 to TRBJ2-7, with 9 bases aligning to TRBD1. V shed 3 bases and J 2 bases; nucleotides not matched to a gene: 6. Germline loops: CDR1 SGHNT, CDR2 YYREEE (reference sequence). The CDR3 consists of 15 residues.

This chain joins TRBV4-1 and TRBJ1-2, with 8 positions matching TRBD1. CDR3 length: 17 amino acids. After removal of 0 bases from V and 5 bases from J, the junction contained 11 bases not matched to a gene. Germline V gene lookup returns CDR1 MGHRA and CDR2 YSYEKL. The CDR3 bases are TGCGCCAGCAGCCAAGAGCCCCAGGGGGCGCAGGGGTATGGCTACACCTTC. Protein sequence: CASSQEPQGAQGYGYTF.

There are a few counts of this clone. The CDR3 DNA is TGTGCCATCAGTGGGAGGGGGACTAGCGGGGTCGATGAGCAGTTCTTC. As protein: CAISGRGTSGVDEQFF. J is TRBJ2-1 and V is TRBV10-3; 13 positions agree with TRBD2. The germline gives CDR1 ENHRY, CDR2 SYGVKD. Trimming at V came to 4 bases and at J to 8 bases, leaving 8 bases not matched to a gene. This CDR3 has 16 amino acids.

Only one count was recorded for this clone. V and J are TRBV11-2 and TRBJ2-1; 7 nucleotides align to TRBD2. V dropped 5 bases and J dropped 6; count of bases not matched to a gene: 4. The CDR3 has 13 amino acids. Germline CDR1 SGHAT, CDR2 FQNNGV. The DNA of the CDR3 is TGTGCCAGCAGCCGGACTAGTTTCAATGAGCAGTTCTTC. It yields the protein CASSRTSFNEQFF.

This chain links TRBV5-4 with TRBJ2-3, with 13 bases fitting TRBD2. The CDR3 is 17 amino acids. Germline V lookup: CDR1 SGHNT, CDR2 YYREEE (reference sequence). With 4 bases clipped from V and 2 bases from J, the junction kept 7 bases outside the gene matches. CDR3 sequence (DNA): TGTGCCAGCAGCCTCAGACTAGCGGGAGGAGCCACAGATACGCAGTATTTT. Translating it yields CASSLRLAGGATDTQYF.

The chain combines TRBV27 with TRBJ2-1; 8 bases line up with TRBD2. The CDR3 length is 17 residues. Germline CDR1 reads MNHEY; CDR2 reads SMNVEV (reference sequence). Trimming cost V 1 base and J 4 bases; bases outside gene matches: 9. The CDR3 DNA reads as TGTGCCAGCAGTTTATGGGTTAGCGGGGAAGCATACAATGAGCAGTTCTTC. This gives the protein CASSLWVSGEAYNEQFF.